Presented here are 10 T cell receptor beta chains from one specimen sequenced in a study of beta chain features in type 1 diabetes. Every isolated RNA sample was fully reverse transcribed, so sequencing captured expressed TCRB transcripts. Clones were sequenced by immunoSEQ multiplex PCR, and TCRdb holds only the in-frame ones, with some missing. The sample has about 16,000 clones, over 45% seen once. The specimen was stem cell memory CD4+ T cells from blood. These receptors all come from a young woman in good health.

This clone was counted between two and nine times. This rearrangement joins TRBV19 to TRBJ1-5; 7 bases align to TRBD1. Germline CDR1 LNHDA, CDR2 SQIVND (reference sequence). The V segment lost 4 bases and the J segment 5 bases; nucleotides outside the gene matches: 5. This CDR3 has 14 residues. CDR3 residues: CASSTGGLDQPQHF. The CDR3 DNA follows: TGTGCCAGTAGTACAGGGGGTCTCGATCAGCCCCAGCATTTT.

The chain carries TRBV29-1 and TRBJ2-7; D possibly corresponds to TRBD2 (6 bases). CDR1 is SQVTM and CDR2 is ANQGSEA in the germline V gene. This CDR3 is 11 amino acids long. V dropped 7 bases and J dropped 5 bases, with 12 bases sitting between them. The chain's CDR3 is CSGGLGHEQYF. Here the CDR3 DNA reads TGCAGCGGGGGACTGGGACACGAGCAGTACTTC.

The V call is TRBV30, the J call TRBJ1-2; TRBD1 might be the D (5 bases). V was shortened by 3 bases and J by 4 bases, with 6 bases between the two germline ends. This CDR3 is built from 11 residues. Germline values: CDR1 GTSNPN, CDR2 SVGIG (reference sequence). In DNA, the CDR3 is TGTGCCTGGAGCAGGGTCTATGGCTACACCTTC. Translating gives CAWSRVYGYTF.

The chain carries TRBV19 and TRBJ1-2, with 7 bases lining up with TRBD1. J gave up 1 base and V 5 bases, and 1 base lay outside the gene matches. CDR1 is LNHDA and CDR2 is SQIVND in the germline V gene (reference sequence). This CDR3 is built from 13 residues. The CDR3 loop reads CASSPGGNYGYTF. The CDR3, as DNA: TGTGCCAGTAGTCCAGGGGGTAACTATGGCTACACCTTC.

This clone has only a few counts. CDR3 nucleotides: TGTGCCAGCAGCTTAAATGCGGGGAGCTCCTACAATGAGCAGTTCTTC. Protein product: CASSLNAGSSYNEQFF. V is TRBV7-8 and J is TRBJ2-1, with D perhaps TRBD2 (6 bases). Between the trimmed V and J ends, which lost 2 bases and 0 bases, there was a span of 11 bases. Looked up from germline, CDR1 is SGHVS and CDR2 is FQNEAQ. This CDR3 has 16 amino acids.

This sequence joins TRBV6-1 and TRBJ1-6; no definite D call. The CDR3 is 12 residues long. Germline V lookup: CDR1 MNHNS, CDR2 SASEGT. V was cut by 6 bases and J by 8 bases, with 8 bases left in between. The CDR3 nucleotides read TGTGCCAGCAGACGACTGGATTCACCCCTCCACTTT. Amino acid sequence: CASRRLDSPLHF.

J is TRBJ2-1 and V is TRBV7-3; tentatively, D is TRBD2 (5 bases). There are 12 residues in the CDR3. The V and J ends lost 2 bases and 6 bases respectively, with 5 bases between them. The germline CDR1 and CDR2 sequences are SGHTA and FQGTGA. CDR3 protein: CASSLRGNEQFF. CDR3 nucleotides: TGTGCCAGCAGCTTACGGGGCAATGAGCAGTTCTTC.

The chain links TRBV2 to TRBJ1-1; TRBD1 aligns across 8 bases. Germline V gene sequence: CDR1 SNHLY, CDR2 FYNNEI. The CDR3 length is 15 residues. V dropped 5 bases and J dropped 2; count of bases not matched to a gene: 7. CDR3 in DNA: TGTGCCAGCAGTACCCGGGACAGGACTAACACTGAAGCTTTCTTT. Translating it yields CASSTRDRTNTEAFF.

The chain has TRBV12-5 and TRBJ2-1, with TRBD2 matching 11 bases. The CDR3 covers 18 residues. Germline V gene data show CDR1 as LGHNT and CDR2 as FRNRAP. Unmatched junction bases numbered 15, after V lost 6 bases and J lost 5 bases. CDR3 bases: TGTGCTAGTGGAACTACTAGCGGGAGAAGTAATGGCCACAATGAGCAGTTCTTC. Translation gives CASGTTSGRSNGHNEQFF.

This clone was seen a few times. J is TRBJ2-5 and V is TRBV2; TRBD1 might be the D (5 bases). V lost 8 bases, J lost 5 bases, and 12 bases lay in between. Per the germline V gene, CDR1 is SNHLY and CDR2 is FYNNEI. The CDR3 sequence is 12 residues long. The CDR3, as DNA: TGTGCCAGCTCAGGACAAAGGGAGACCCAGTACTTC. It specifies CASSGQRETQYF.